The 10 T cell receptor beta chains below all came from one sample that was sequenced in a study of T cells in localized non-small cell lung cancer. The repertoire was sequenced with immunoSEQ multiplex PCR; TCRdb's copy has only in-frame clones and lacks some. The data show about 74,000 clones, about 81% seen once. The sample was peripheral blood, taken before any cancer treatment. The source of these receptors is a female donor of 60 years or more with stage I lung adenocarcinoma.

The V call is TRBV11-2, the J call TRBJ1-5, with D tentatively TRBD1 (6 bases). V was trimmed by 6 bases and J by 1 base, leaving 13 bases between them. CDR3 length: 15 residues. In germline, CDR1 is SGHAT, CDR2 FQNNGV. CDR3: CASSLYRESNQPQHF. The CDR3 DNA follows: TGTGCCAGCAGTTTGTACAGGGAAAGCAATCAGCCCCAGCATTTT.

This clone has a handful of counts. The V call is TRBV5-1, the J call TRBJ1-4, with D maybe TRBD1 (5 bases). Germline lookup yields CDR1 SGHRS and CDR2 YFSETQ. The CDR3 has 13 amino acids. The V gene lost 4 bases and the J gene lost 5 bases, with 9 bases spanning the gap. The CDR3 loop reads CASSRDVNEKLFF. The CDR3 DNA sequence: TGCGCCAGCAGCCGGGACGTGAATGAAAAACTGTTTTTT.

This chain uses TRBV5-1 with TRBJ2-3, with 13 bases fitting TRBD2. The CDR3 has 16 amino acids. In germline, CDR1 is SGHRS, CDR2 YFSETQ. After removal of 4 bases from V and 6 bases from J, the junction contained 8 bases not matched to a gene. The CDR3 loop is CASSHITSGGADTQYF. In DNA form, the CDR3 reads TGCGCCAGCAGCCACATAACTAGCGGGGGGGCGGATACGCAGTATTTT. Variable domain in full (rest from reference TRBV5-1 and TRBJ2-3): KAGVTQTPRYLIKTRGQQVTLSCSPISGHRSVSWYQQTPGQGLQFLFEYFSETQRNKGNFPGRFSGRQFSNSRSEMNVSTLELGDSALYLCASSHITSGGADTQYFGPGTRLTVL.

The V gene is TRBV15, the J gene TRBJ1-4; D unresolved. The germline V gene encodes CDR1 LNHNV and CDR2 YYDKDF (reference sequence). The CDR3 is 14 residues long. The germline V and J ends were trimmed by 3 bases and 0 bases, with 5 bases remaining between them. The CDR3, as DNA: TGTGCCACCAGCAGGACTGCAACTAATGAAAAACTGTTTTTT. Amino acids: CATSRTATNEKLFF.

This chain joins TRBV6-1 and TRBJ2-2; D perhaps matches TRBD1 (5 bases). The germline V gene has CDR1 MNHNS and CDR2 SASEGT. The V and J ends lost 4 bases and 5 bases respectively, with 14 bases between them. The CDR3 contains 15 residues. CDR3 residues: CASSGGAIRTGELFF. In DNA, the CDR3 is TGTGCCAGCAGTGGGGGCGCGATTAGGACCGGGGAGCTGTTTTTT.

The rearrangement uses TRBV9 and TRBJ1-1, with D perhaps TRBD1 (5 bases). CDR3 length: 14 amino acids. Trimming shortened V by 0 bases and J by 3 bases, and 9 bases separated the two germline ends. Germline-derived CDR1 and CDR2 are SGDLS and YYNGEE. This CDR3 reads CASSVAPGDTEAFF. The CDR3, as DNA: TGTGCCAGCAGCGTAGCCCCGGGGGACACTGAAGCTTTCTTT.

CDR3 in DNA: TGCGCCAGCAGCACAGGGACAGGGACGGGAACTGAAGCTTTCTTT. It encodes CASSTGTGTGTEAFF. The chain combines TRBV5-1 with TRBJ1-1, with 9 bases identical to TRBD1. The CDR3 totals 15 residues. Germline V gene lookup returns CDR1 SGHRS and CDR2 YFSETQ. Germline trimming cut 4 bases from V and 5 bases from J; bases unmatched to any gene: 9.

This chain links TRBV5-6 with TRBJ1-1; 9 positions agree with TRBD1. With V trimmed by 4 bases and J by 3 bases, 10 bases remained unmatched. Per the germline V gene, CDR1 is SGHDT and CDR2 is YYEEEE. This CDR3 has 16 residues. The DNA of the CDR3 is TGTGCCAGCAGCCTCGACGGAGGGACAGGGTACACTGAAGCTTTCTTT. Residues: CASSLDGGTGYTEAFF.

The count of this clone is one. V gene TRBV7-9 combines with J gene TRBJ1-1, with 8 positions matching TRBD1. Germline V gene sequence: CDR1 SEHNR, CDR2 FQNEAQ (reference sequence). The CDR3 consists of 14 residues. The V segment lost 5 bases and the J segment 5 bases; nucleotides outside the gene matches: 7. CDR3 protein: CASSQPTGGTEAFF. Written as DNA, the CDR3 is TGTGCCAGCAGCCAACCTACAGGGGGAACTGAAGCTTTCTTT.

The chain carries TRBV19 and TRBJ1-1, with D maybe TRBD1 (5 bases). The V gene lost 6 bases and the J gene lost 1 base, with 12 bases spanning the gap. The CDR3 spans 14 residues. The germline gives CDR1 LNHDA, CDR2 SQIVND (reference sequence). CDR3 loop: CASSPGPQNTEAFF. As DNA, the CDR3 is TGTGCCAGTAGCCCAGGGCCCCAGAACACTGAAGCTTTCTTT.